Included here is one T cell receptor (beta chain) sequence, with context. This clonotype was recorded a few times. Its binding antigen is unknown. Qualities for individual bases were not recorded, and no much larger clone is one base off. The CDR3 contains 16 residues, cysteine and phenylalanine counted. Only the CDR3 DNA is retained, 48 bases long and in frame from the first base. V was cut back by 4 bases and J by 7 bases, leaving a gap of 20 bases between them. The germline V gene sets CDR1 to LGHNA and CDR2 to YNFKEQ. Libraries were prepared through RACE. The sequencing machine was a NextSeq 500. During library preparation, unique molecular identifiers were attached to individual cDNA molecules so that TCRs could be counted quantitatively and reproducibly. Each blood RNA sample was used to sequence both TCR alpha and TCR beta chains. Concerning the study's data processing: The median number of TCRs per sample was 95,638, ranging from 23,224 to 690,600. The Decombinator software suite was used to annotate V, J and CDR3 in the TCR reads. For the PS versus PT1 abundance plots, all samples were subsampled to the same number of TCRs (28,000). Expanded TCRs were defined as absent before sensitization and observed at least eight times at the 2-week time point. Using fastp trimming at Q25 and MiXCR clonotype assembly, TCRdb reanalyzed the public sequencing data and kept in-frame beta chains. Every entry covers one CDR3 protein and lists the most common genes and DNA from its rows. For this entry, the V and J calls and clone size follow TCRdb and not the study's own pipeline. The sample table contains approximately 370,000 distinct CDR3 sequences; only one count was recorded for over 5% of them. Under 9.5% of the sample is held by the ten biggest clonotypes.

The time point tag for this specimen amounts to: pre-sensitization, week 0. In the paper's terms, the treatment or condition label means: therapeutic diphenylcyclopropenone sensitization with weekly scalp DPC. Blood at each patch-test visit was drawn before the patch test was applied. To be eligible, patients had to be aged 18 to 70, diagnosed with alopecia and judged suitable for DPC therapy, while pregnant patients were excluded. Total RNA was extracted from unfractionated whole blood that had been collected in Tempus Blood RNA tubes. This specimen belongs to a study of human T cells and chemical hapten exposure (dated by TCRdb to 2020 to 2022). About the investigation overall: For sensitization, 2% DPC in acetone was applied to a roughly 2 cm by roughly 2 cm area of upper inner arm skin. Patients additionally received weekly therapeutic DPC doses to the scalp throughout the roughly 26-week study period. Patch testing was done on the upper back using Finn chambers containing 0.01% DPC, and results were scored after 6 days according to International Contact Dermatitis Research Group standards. Alopecia areata with under or over 50% scalp involvement, alopecia totalis and alopecia universalis were represented in the patient cohort, which was mostly female. The libraries were sequenced as a pool, and the TCR yield per sample differed mostly because of small variations in library volumes within the pool. This study followed changes in the peripheral blood TCR repertoire in vivo during primary and secondary sensitization of alopecia patients to the hapten diphenylcyclopropenone (DPC). Patient blood was sampled pre-sensitization (week 0) and at 2, 6 and about 24 weeks after DPC sensitization. For TCR sequencing, blood came from 25 to 30 alopecia patients at anywhere from one to four time points (pre-sensitization, 2, 6 and 24 weeks). Findings and caveats that apply to the study as a whole: Repeated subsampling changed both the strength of the expansion versus patch-test correlation and the threshold at which the correlation became significant. The number of TCRs above 1 in 1000 frequency did not change with DPC sensitization; there was no evidence of global repertoire structure alterations. Because every patient had alopecia, a presumed autoimmune disease, the patients' immune response might differ from that of healthy individuals. The number of PT1 expanded TCRs positively correlated with patch test score, significant at thresholds 8, 16 and 32 but not 4. Expanded TCRs formed significantly more large CDR3 similarity clusters than pre-sensitization or healthy control sets, consistent with antigen-driven responses.

This sequence uses TRBV4-2 and TRBJ2-1; the best D guess is TRBD2, with 5 bases matching. This TCR came from a woman between 18 and 29 years old with alopecia areata. Some clones in this sample may be carry-over from other donors' samples. The source material was whole blood, sampled in connection with sensitization to the hapten diphenylcyclopropenone (DPC). The nucleotides are TGTGCCAGCAGCCCCACCGCTAGCCCCCCCGGGAATGAGCAGTTCTTC. Translated, this is CASSPTASPPGNEQFF.